The sequence of this TCR beta chain was determined in a study of blood T cell repertoires in COVID-19. Ages ranged from about 18 to 89 years, with residence in 20 to 30 US areas. Participants had their cohort set by participant-reported clinical history. The method was immunoSEQ multiplex PCR; TCRdb's version includes in-frame clones alone and lacks a portion of them. The sample lists 180,000 or so clones, 86% seen once, with roughly 8.7% in the top ten. CDR1 is SGHTA and CDR2 is FQGTGA in the germline V gene. V lost 5 bases and J lost 2; bases outside the gene matches: 4. The CDR3 is made up of 14 amino acids.

Sequenced sample: PBMCs or T cells enriched from blood (not recorded which). This receptor was obtained from a woman under 40 who had recovered from COVID-19. The chain is built from TRBV7-3 and TRBJ2-5, with TRBD1 matching over 8 bases. The CDR3 DNA reads TGTGCCAGCAGCCTAGGACAGGGTCAAGAGACCCAGTACTTC. Translated, it gives CASSLGQGQETQYF.